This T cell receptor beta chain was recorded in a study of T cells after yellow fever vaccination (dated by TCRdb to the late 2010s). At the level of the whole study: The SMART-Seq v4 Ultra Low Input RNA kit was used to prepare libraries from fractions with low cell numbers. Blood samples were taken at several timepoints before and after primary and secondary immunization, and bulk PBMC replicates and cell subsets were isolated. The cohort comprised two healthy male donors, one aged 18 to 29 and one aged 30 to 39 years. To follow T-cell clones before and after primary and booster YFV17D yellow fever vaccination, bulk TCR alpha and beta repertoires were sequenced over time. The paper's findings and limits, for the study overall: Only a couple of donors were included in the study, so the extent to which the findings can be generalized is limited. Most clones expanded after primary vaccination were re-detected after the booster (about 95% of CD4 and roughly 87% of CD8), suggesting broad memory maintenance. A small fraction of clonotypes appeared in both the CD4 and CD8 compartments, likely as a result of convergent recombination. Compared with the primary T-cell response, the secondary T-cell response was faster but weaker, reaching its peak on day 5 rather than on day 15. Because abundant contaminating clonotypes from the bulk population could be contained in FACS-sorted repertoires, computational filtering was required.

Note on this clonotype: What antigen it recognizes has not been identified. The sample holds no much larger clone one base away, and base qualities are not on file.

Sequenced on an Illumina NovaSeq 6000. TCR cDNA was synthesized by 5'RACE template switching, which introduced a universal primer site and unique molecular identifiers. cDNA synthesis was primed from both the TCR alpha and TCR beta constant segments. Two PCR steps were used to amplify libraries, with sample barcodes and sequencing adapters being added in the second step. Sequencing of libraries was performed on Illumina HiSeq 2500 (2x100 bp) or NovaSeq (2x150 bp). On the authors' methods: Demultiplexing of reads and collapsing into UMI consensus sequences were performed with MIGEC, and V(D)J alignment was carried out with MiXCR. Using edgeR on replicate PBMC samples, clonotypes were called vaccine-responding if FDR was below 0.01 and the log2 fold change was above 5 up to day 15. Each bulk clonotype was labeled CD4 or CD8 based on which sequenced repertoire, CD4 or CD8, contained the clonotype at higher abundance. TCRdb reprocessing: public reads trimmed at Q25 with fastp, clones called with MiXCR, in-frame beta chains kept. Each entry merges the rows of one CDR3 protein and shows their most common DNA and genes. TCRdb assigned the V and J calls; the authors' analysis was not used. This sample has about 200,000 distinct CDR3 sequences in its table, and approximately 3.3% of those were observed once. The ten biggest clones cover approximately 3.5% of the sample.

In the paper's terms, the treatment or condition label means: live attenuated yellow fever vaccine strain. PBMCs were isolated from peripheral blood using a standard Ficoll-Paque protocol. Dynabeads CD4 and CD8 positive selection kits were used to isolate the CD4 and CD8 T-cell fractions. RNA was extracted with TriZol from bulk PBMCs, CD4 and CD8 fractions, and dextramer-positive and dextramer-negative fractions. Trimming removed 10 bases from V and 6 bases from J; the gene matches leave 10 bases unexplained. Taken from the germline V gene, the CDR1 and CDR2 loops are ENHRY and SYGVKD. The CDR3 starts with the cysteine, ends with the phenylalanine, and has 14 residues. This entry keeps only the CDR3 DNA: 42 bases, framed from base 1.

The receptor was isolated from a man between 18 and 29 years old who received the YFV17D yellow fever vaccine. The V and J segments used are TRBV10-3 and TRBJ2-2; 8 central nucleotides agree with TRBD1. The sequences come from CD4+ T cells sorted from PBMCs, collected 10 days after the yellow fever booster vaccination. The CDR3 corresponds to CATGNLQGAGELFF. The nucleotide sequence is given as TGTGCCACGGGAAATCTACAGGGGGCCGGGGAGCTGTTTTTT.